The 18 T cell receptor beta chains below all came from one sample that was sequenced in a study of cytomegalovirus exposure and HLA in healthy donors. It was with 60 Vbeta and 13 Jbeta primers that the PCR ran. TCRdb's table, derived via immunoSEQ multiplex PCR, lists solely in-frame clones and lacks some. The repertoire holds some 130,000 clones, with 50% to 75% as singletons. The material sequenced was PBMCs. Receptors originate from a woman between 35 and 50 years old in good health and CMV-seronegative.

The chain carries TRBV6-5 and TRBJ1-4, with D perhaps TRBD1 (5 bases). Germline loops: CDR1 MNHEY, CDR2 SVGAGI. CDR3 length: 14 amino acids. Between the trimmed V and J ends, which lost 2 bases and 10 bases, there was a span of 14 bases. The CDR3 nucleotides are TGTGCCAGCAGTTACGCTCGGCAGGGCCCAAAACTGTTTTTT. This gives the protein CASSYARQGPKLFF.

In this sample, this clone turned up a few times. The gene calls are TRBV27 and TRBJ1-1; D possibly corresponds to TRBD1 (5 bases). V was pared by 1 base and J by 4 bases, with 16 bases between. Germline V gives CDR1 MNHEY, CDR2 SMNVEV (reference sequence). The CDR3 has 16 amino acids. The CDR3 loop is CASSLLGDRVGTEAFF. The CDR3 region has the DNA TGTGCCAGCAGTTTATTGGGCGACAGAGTGGGCACTGAAGCTTTCTTT.

CDR3 nucleotides: TGTGCCAGCAATAGTCCTACCGGGACTGAAGCTTTCTTT. Protein product: CASNSPTGTEAFF. V gene TRBV6-1 combines with J gene TRBJ1-1, with no clear D. The germline V gene encodes CDR1 MNHNS and CDR2 SASEGT. Trimming removed 7 bases from V and 5 bases from J, with 14 bases in between. CDR3 length: 13 residues.

The CDR3 DNA reads as TGTGCCAGCAGTTCCAGGGTTAACTATGGCTACACCTTC. Residues: CASSSRVNYGYTF. The chain couples TRBV28 to TRBJ1-2, with D maybe TRBD1 (5 bases). The germline V gene encodes CDR1 MDHEN and CDR2 SYDVKM. The germline V and J ends were trimmed by 4 bases and 1 base, with 7 bases remaining between them. CDR3 length: 13 amino acids.

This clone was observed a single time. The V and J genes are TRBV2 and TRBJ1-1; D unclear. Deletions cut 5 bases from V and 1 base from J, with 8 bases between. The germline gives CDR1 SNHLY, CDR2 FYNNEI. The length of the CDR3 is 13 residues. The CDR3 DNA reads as TGTGCCAGCAGTCCTAGAGGGAACACTGAAGCTTTCTTT. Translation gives CASSPRGNTEAFF.

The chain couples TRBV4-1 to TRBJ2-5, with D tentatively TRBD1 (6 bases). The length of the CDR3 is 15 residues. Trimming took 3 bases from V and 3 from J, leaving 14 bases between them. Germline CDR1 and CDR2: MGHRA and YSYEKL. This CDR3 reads CASSHIGQKEETQYF. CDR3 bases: TGCGCCAGCAGCCACATAGGACAGAAGGAAGAGACCCAGTACTTC.

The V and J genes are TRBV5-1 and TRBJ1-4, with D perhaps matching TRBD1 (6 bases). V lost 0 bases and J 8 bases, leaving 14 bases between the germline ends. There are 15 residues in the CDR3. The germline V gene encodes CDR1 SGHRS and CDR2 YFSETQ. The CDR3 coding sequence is TGCGCCAGCAGCTTGGCCGGGGCAGGGGTCGAAAAACTGTTTTTT. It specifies CASSLAGAGVEKLFF.

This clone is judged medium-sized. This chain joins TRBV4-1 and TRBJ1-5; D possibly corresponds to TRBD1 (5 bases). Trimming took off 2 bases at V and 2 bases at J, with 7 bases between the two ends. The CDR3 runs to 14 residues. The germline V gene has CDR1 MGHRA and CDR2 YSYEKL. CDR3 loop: CASSQLQGNQPQHF. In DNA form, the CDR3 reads TGCGCCAGCAGCCAACTACAGGGCAATCAGCCCCAGCATTTT.

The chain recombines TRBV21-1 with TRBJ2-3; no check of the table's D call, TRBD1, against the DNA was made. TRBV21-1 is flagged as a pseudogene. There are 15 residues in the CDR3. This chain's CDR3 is CASIRTGTGLDTQYF. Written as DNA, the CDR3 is TGTGCCAGCATTCGTACCGGGACAGGGTTGGATACGCAGTATTTT.

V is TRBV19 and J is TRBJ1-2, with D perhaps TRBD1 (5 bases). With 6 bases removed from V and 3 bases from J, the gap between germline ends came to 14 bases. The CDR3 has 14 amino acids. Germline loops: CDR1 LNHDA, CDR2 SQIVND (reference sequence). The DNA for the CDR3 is TGTGCCAGTAGGGCCTTCGACAGAGACTATGGCTACACCTTC. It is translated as CASRAFDRDYGYTF. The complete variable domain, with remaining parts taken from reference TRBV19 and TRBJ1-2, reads DGGITQSPKYLFRKEGQNVTLSCEQNLNHDAMYWYRQDPGQGLRLIYYSQIVNDFQKGDIAEGYSVSREKKESFPLTVTSAQKNPTAFYLCASRAFDRDYGYTFGSGTRLTVV.

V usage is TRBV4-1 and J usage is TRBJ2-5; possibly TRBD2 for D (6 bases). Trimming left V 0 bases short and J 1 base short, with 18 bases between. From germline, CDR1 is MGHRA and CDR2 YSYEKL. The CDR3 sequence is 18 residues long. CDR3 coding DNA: TGCGCCAGCAGCCAAGATCGAGGGCGACTAGTCTTCCAAGAGACCCAGTACTTC. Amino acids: CASSQDRGRLVFQETQYF.

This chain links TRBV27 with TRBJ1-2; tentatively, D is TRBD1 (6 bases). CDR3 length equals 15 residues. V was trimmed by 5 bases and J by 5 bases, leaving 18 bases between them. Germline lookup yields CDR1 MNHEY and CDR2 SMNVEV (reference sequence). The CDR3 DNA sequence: TGTGCCAGCAGTGGAAGGATGCAGGGGAGTTATGGCTACACCTTC. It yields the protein CASSGRMQGSYGYTF.

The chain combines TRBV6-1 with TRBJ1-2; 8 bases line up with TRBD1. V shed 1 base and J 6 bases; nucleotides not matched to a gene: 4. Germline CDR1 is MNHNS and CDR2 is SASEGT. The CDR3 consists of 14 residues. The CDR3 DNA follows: TGTGCCAGCAGTGAAGGGAACAGGGGGGATGGCTACACCTTC. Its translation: CASSEGNRGDGYTF.

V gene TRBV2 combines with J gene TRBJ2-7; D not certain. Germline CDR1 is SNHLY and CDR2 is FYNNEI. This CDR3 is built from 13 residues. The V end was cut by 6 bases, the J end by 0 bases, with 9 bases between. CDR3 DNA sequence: TGTGCCAGCAGCGTGGGCCGCTCCTACGAGCAGTACTTC. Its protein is CASSVGRSYEQYF. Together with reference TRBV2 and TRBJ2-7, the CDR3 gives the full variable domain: EPEVTQTPSHQVTQMGQEVILRCVPISNHLYFYWYRQILGQKVEFLVSFYNNEISEKSEIFDDQFSVERPDGSNFTLKIRSTKLEDSAMYFCASSVGRSYEQYFGPGTRLTVT.

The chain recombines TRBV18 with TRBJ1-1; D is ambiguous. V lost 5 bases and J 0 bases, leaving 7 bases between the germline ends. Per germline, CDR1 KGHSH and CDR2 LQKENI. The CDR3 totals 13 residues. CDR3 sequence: CASSGDLNTEAFF. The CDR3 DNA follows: TGTGCCAGCTCAGGAGATTTGAACACTGAAGCTTTCTTT.

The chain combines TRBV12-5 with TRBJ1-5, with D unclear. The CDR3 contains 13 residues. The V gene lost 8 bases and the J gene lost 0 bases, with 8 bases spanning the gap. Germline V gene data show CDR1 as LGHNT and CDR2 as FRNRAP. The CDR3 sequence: CASLGPSNQPQHF. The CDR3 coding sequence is TGTGCTAGTCTGGGCCCTAGCAATCAGCCCCAGCATTTT.

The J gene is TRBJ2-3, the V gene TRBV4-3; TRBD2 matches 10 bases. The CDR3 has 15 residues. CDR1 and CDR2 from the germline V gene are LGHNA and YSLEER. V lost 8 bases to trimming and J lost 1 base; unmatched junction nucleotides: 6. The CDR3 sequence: CASRTLAGGTDTQYF. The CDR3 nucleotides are TGCGCCAGCCGGACGCTAGCGGGGGGCACAGATACGCAGTATTTT.

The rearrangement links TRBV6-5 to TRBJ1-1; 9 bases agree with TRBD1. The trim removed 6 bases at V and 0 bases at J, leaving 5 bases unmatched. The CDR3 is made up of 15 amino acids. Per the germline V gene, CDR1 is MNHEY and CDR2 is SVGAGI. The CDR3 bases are TGTGCCAGCAGGGATACAGGGGGCTTGAACACTGAAGCTTTCTTT. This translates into CASRDTGGLNTEAFF.